The entry below gives a single T cell receptor beta chain sequence along with its context. Its specificity is unknown. This record belongs to a study of blood T cells in healthy people across ages. General study points: Across samples, TCR beta diversity tracked strongly with naive T cell percentage. Long-lived donors exceeded aged donors in naive CD4+ cells and diversity. The lack of PBMC sorting stopped any conclusive naive versus antigen-experienced comparison.

V was trimmed by 1 base and J by 5 bases, leaving 25 bases between them. The CDR3 loop spans 19 amino acids. CDR1 and CDR2 from the germline V gene are MGHRA and YSYEKL. It was with a sample-barcoded 5' primer and a J-beta primer mix that a second PCR of about 6 to 12 cycles was run. In TCRdb, the 5' RACE reads were re-called with MiXCR into one record per CDR3 protein. The repertoire holds 1,300,000 or so distinct CDR3 sequences, with roughly 64% as singletons. V usage is TRBV4-1 and J usage is TRBJ2-3; tentatively, D is TRBD2 (6 bases). Sequenced sample: blood. This TCR was sampled from a young man in good health. CDR3 coding DNA: TGCGCCAGCAGCCAAGGACACTTCCCGGCCCTTACGGGAGAAGATACGCAGTATTTT. This codes for CASSQGHFPALTGEDTQYF.